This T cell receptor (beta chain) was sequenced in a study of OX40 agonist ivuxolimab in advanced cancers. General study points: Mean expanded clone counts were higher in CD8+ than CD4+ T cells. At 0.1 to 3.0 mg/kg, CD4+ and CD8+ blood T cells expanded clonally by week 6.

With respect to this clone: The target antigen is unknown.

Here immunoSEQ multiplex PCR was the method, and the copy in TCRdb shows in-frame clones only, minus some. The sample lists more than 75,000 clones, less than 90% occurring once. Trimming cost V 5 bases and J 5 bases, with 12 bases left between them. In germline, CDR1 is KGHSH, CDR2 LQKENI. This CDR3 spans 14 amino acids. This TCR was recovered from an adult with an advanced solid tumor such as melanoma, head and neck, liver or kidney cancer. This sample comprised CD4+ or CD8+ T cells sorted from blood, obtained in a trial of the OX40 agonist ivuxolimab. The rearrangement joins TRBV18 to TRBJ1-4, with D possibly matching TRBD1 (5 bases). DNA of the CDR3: TGTGCCAGCTCAATGGGCTGGGGGAATGAAAAACTGTTTTTT. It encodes CASSMGWGNEKLFF. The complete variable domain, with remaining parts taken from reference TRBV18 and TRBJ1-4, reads NAGVMQNPRHLVRRRGQEARLRCSPMKGHSHVYWYRQLPEEGLKFMVYLQKENIIDESGMPKERFSAEFPKEGPSILRIQQVVRGDSAAYFCASSMGWGNEKLFFGSGTQLSVL.